This TCR beta chain is drawn from a study of regulatory T cells in long-lasting Graves disease. The time point here: newly diagnosed GD, antithyroid drugs for less than 3 months. RNA from PBMCs was the source of the TCR library. Of note for this clonotype: Antigen unknown.

Construction of TCR beta libraries relied on iRepertoire HTBI primers and on Arm-PCR targeting CDR3 regions. MiXCR, run by TCRdb on the multiplex PCR reads, gives a single entry per CDR3 protein. The sample yields more than 300,000 distinct CDR3 sequences, 15% to 20% seen once. Per germline, CDR1 MDHEN and CDR2 SYDVKM. Between the trimmed V and J ends, which lost 9 bases and 3 bases, there was a span of 15 bases. This CDR3 contains 14 residues. The study's findings and limits: Persistent disease showed a preference for TRBV28, TRBJ1-2 and TRBJ2-5.

Separately, the same data were catalogued under a study of T cells in Graves' hyperthyroidism and ophthalmopathy. From that second work: In the first-round RT-PCR of the TCR CDR3, the HTBI primer set was used. Progression to ophthalmopathy was predicted a median of roughly 6.6 months early.

This chain links TRBV28 with TRBJ1-3; perhaps TRBD1 as D (6 bases). The receptor comes from a woman in her late teens or twenties with Graves disease. Source: peripheral blood mononuclear cells (PBMCs), taken at new diagnosis, from a patient treated with antithyroid drugs. The CDR3 loop reads CASLQGNFGNTIYF. In DNA form, the CDR3 reads TGTGCCAGTCTACAGGGTAATTTTGGAAACACCATATATTTT.